This T cell receptor beta chain was observed in a study of T cell repertoires in cytomegalovirus infection. A few counts support this clonotype. One entry per CDR3 protein results from TCRdb running MiXCR on the reads. The sample carries 310,000 or so distinct CDR3 sequences, about 25% recorded once. CDR1 is MNHNY and CDR2 is SVGAGI in the germline V gene (reference sequence). J was trimmed by 7 bases and V by 7 bases; bases with no gene match: 13. The CDR3 spans 14 residues. The J gene is TRBJ2-7, the V gene TRBV6-6, with 7 bases identical to TRBD1. The sequence came from a human donor in good health (CMV status not recorded). Some clones in this sample may be carry-over from other donors' samples. Sequencing was performed on PBMCs. The CDR3 reads CASTRFEGAGEQYF. In nucleotides, the CDR3 is TGTGCCAGCACCCGATTTGAGGGGGCAGGGGAGCAGTACTTC.